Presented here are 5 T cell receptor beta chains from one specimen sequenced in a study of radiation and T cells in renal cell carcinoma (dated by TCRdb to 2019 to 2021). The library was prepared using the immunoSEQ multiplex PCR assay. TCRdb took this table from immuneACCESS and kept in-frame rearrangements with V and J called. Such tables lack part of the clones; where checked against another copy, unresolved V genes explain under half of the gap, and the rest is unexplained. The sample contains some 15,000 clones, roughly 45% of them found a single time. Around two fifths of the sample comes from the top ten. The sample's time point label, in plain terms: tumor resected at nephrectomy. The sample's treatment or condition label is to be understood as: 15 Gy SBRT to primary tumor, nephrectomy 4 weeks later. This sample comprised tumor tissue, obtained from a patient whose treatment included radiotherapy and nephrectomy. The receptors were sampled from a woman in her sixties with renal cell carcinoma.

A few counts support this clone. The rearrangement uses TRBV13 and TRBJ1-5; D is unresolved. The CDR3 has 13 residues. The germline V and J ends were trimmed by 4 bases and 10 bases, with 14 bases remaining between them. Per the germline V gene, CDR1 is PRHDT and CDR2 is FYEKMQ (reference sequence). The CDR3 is CASSSNPEGPQHF. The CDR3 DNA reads TGTGCCAGCAGCTCAAACCCGGAGGGACCCCAGCATTTT.

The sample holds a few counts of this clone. Here the CDR3 DNA reads TGTGCCAGCAGCTTAGAGGTGGCCTTGGGGGAGCAGTACTTC. This translates into CASSLEVALGEQYF. This chain links TRBV7-2 with TRBJ2-7; D call uncertain. V was pared by 1 base and J by 7 bases, with 14 bases between. The CDR3 spans 14 residues. Germline-derived CDR1 and CDR2 are SGHTA and FQGNSA.

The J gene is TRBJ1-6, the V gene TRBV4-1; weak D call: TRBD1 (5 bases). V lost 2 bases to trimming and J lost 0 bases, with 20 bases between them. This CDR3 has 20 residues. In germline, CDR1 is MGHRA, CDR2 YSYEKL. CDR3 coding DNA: TGCGCCAGCAGCCAATGGGGGGGACCAAAAACGGGCTCCTATAATTCACCCCTCCACTTT. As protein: CASSQWGGPKTGSYNSPLHF.

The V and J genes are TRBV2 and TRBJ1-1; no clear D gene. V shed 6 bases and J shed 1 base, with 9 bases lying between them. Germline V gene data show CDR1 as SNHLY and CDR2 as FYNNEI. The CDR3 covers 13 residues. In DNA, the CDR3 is TGTGCCAGCAGCCCAACAGAGAACACTGAAGCTTTCTTT. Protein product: CASSPTENTEAFF.

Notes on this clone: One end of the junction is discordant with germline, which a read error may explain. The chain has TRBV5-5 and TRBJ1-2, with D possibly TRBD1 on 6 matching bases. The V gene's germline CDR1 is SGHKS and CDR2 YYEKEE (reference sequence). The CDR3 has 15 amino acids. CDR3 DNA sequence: TGCGCCAGCAGCCAAGACTACAGGGAACGAAACGGCTACACCTTC. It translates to CASSQDYRERNGYTF.